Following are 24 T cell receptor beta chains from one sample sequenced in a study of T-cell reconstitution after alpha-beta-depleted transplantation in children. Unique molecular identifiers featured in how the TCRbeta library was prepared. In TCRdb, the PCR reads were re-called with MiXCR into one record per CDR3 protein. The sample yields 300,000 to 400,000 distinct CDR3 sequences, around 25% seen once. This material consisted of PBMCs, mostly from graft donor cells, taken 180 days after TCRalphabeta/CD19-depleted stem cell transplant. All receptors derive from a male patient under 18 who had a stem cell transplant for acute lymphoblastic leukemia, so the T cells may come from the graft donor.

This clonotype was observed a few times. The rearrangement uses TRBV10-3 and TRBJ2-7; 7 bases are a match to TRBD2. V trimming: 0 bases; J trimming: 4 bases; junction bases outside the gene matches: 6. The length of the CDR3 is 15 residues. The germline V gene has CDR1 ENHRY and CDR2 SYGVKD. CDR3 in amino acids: CAISESIGLEYEQYF. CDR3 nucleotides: TGTGCCATCAGTGAGTCGATTGGACTAGAGTACGAGCAGTACTTC.

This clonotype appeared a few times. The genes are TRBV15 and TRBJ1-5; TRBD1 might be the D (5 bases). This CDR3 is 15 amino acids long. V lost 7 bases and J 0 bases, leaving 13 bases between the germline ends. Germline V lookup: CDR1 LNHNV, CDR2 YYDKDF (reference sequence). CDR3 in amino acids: CATTWGDYSNQPQHF. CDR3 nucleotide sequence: TGTGCCACCACTTGGGGGGACTATAGCAATCAGCCCCAGCATTTT.

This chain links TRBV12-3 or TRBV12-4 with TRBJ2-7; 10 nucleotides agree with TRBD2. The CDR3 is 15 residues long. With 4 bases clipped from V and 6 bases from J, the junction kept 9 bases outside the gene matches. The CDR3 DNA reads TGTGCCAGCAGTTCGATTGTTAGCGGGAGGCGCGAGCAGTACTTC. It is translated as CASSSIVSGRREQYF.

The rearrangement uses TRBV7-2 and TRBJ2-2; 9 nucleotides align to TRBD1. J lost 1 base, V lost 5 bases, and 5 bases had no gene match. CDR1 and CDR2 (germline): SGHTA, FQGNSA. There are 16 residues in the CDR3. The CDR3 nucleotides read TGTGCCAGCAGCGCGGACAGGGGTCTGAACACCGGGGAGCTGTTTTTT. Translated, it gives CASSADRGLNTGELFF.

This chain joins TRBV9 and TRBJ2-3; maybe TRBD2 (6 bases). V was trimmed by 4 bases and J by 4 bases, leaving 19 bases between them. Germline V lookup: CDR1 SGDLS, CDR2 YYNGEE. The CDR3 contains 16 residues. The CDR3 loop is CASSPPGEAGPDTQYF. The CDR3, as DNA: TGTGCCAGCAGCCCCCCCGGCGAGGCGGGACCAGATACGCAGTATTTT.

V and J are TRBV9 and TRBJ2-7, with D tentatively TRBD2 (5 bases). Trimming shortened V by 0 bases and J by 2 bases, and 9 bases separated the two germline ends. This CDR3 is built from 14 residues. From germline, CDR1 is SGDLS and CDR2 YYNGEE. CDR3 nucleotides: TGTGCCAGCAGCGTAGCCGGGGTCACCTACGAGCAGTACTTC. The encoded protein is CASSVAGVTYEQYF.

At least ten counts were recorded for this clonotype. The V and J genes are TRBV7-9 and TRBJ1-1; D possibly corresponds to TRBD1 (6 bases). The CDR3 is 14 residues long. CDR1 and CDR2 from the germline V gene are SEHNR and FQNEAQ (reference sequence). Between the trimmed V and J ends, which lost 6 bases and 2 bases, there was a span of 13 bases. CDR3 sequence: CASSLDRLNTEAFF. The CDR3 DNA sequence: TGTGCCAGCAGTCTCGACAGGTTAAACACTGAAGCTTTCTTT. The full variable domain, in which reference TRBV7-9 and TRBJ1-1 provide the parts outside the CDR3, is DTGVSQNPRHKITKRGQNVTFRCDPISEHNRLYWYRQTLGQGPEFLTYFQNEAQLEKSRLLSDRFSAERPKGSFSTLEIQRTEQGDSAMYLCASSLDRLNTEAFFGQGTRLTVV.

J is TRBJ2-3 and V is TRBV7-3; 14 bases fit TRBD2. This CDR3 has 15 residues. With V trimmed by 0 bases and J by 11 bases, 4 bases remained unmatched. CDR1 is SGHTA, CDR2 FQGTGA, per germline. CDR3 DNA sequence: TGTGCCAGCAGCTTAACAGGGACTAGCGGGGGCCTGCAGTATTTT. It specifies CASSLTGTSGGLQYF.

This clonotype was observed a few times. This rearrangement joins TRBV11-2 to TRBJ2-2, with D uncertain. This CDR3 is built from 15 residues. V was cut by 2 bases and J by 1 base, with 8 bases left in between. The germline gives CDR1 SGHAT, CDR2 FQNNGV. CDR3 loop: CASSLSSMNTGELFF. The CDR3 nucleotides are TGTGCCAGCAGCTTAAGTTCCATGAACACCGGGGAGCTGTTTTTT.

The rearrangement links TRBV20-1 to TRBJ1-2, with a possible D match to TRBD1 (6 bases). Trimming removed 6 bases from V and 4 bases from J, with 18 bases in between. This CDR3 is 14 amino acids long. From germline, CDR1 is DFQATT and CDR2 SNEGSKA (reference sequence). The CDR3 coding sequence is TGCAGTGCAATACAGGGCGCTAAGACCTATGGCTACACCTTC. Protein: CSAIQGAKTYGYTF.

The CDR3 spells CASSLQVSTDTQYF. CDR3 sequence (DNA): TGTGCCAGCAGTTTACAGGTTTCCACAGATACGCAGTATTTT. The chain joins TRBV27 to TRBJ2-3; no definite D call. CDR1 is MNHEY and CDR2 is SMNVEV in the germline V gene (reference sequence). V shed 2 bases and J shed 2 bases, with 8 bases lying between them. This CDR3 is 14 amino acids long.

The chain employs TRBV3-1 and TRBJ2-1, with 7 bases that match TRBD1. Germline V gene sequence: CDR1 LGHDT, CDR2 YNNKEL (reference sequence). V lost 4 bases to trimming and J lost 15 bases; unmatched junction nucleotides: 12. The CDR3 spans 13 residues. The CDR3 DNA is TGTGCCAGCAGCCGGCCCCGGATACAGGGGCTGTTCTTC. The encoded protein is CASSRPRIQGLFF.

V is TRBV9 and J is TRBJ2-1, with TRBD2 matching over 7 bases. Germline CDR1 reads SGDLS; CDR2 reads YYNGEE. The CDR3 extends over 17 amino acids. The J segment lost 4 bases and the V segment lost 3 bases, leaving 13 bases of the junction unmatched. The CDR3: CASSGGGSGATYNEQFF. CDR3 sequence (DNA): TGTGCCAGCAGCGGAGGAGGGAGCGGGGCAACTTACAATGAGCAGTTCTTC.

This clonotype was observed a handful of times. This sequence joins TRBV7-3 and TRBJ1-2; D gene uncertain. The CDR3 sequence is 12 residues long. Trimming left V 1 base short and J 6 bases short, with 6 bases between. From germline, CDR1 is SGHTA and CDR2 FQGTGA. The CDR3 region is CASSLNGDGYTF. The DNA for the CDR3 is TGTGCCAGCAGCTTAAACGGGGATGGCTACACCTTC.

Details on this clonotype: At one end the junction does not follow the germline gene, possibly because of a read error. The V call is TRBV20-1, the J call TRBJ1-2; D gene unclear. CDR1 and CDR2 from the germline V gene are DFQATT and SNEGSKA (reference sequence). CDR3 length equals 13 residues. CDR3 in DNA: TGCAGTCCTAAAAAAAAGCGAGTACAGAGACCAGCCTTC. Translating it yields CSPKKKRVQRPAF.

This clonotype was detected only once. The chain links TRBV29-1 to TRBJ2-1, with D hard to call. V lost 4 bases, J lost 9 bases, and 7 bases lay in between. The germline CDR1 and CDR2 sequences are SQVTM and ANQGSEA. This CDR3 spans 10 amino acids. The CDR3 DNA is TGCAGCGTTGTAGTGCGTGAGCAGTTCTTC. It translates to CSVVVREQFF.

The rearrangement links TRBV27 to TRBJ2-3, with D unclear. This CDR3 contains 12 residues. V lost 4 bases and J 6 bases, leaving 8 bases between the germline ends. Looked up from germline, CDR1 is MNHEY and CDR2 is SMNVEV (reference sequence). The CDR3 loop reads CASSYLGDTQYF. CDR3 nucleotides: TGTGCCAGCAGTTACCTAGGTGATACGCAGTATTTT.

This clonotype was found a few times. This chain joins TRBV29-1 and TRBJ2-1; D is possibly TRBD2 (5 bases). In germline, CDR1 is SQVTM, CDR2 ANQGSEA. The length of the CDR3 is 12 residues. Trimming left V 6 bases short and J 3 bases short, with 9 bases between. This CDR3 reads CSVMTNYNEQFF. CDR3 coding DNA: TGCAGCGTGATGACTAACTACAATGAGCAGTTCTTC.

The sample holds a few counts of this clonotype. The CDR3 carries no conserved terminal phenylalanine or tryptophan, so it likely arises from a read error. The CDR3 nucleotides are TGCGCCAGCAGCCTACCACGCTTGAAGGGAGGGATCGGCACTGAAGCTTTCCTT. This gives the protein CASSLPRLKGGIGTEAFL. J is TRBJ1-1 and V is TRBV5-1; D remains unclear. V was shortened by 4 bases and J by 4 bases, with 26 bases between the two germline ends. The CDR3 consists of 18 residues. Germline assignment: CDR1 SGHRS and CDR2 YFSETQ.

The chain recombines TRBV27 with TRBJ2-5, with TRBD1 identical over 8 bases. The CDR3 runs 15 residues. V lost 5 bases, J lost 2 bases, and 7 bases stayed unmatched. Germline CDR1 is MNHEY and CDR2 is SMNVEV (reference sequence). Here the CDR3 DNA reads TGTGCCAGCAGTGATACACAGGGGGGACAAGAGACCCAGTACTTC. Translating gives CASSDTQGGQETQYF.

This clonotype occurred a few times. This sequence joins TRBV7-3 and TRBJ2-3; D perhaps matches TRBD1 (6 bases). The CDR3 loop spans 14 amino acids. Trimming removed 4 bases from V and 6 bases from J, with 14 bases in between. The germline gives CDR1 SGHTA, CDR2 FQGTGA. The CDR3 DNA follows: TGTGCCAGCAGCTCGGACAGAGGGTGGGATACGCAGTATTTT. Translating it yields CASSSDRGWDTQYF.

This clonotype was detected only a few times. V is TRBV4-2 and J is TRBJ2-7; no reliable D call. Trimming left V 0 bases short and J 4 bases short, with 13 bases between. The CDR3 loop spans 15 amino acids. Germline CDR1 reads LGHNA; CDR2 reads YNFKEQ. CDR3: CASSQDPLDGYEQYF. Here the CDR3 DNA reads TGTGCCAGCAGCCAAGATCCATTGGACGGGTACGAGCAGTACTTC.

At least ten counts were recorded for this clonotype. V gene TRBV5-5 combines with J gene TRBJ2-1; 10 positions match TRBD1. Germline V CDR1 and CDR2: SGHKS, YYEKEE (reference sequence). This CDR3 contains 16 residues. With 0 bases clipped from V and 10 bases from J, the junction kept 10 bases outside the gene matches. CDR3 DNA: TGTGCCAGCAGCTTGGGGGGTCGACAGGGGGCTCGGGAGCAGTTCTTC. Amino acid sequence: CASSLGGRQGAREQFF.

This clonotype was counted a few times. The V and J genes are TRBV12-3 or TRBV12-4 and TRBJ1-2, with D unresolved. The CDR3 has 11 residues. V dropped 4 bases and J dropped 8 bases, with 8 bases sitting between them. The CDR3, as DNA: TGTGCCAGCAGTTACGAACGGGGCTACACCTTC. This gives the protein CASSYERGYTF.